A single sample is the source of the 26 T cell receptor beta chains below, sequenced in a study of regulatory T cells in long-lasting Graves disease. Relying on iRepertoire HTBI primers and Arm-PCR of CDR3 regions, the team built TCR beta libraries. TCRdb itself ran the multiplex PCR reads through MiXCR, one entry per CDR3 protein. This table has 300,000 to 500,000 distinct CDR3 sequences, roughly 20% appearing once. As for time point: persistent/refractory GD, antithyroid drugs over 5 years with positive TRAb. PBMC-derived RNA was used for the TCR library. The sample in question was peripheral blood mononuclear cells (PBMCs), obtained when the disease was refractory, from a patient treated with antithyroid drugs. These TCRs come from a female donor with Graves disease.

The rearrangement joins TRBV30 to TRBJ2-7; 12 bases fit TRBD1. Looked up from germline, CDR1 is GTSNPN and CDR2 is SVGIG (reference sequence). The CDR3 loop spans 13 amino acids. V shed 5 bases and J 5 bases; nucleotides not matched to a gene: 4. The CDR3 nucleotides are TGTGCCTGGTCGGGACAGGGGGCGGACGAGCAGTACTTC. Its translation is CAWSGQGADEQYF. Looking up the rest from reference TRBV30 and TRBJ2-7 gives the full variable domain: SQTIHQWPATLVQPVGSPLSLECTVEGTSNPNLYWYRQAAGRGLQLLFYSVGIGQISSEVPQNLSASRPQDRQFILSSKKLLLSDSGFYLCAWSGQGADEQYFGPGTRLTVT.

This clonotype turned up a few times. The V gene is TRBV19, the J gene TRBJ2-2; 8 bases are a match to TRBD2. This CDR3 comprises 16 residues. V shed 5 bases, J shed 6 bases, and the junction held 11 bases outside the gene matches. From germline, CDR1 is LNHDA and CDR2 SQIVND (reference sequence). Here the CDR3 reads CASSLSGREGAGELFF. CDR3 nucleotides: TGTGCCAGTAGTCTCAGCGGGAGAGAGGGGGCCGGGGAGCTGTTTTTT.

This clonotype occurred a few times. V is TRBV27 and J is TRBJ2-7; 9 nucleotides agree with TRBD1. This CDR3 is 15 amino acids long. Germline-derived CDR1 and CDR2 are MNHEY and SMNVEV (reference sequence). J was trimmed by 1 base and V by 6 bases; bases with no gene match: 7. The CDR3 DNA reads as TGTGCCAGCAGCAAGACAGGGGGTTTTTCCTACGAGCAGTACTTC. This gives the protein CASSKTGGFSYEQYF.

The chain employs TRBV4-3 and TRBJ1-1; D is unresolved. V was cut by 3 bases and J by 1 base, with 3 bases left in between. Germline V gives CDR1 LGHNA, CDR2 YSLEER. This CDR3 is built from 12 residues. In DNA form, the CDR3 reads TGCGCCAGCAGCCATAGGAACACTGAAGCTTTCTTT. Residues: CASSHRNTEAFF.

Comment on this clonotype: A clone one base away is much larger, so this may be a read error. This sequence joins TRBV11-2 and TRBJ2-4; D could derive from TRBD1 or TRBD2 (5 bases each). The germline V gene has CDR1 SGHAT and CDR2 FQNNGV. This CDR3 has 16 amino acids. CDR3 sequence reads: CVSSLRDARNKNIQYF. For the CDR3, the DNA is TGTGTCAGCAGCTTACGGGACGCAAGGAACAAAAACATTCAGTACTTC.

This clonotype was detected ten times or more. The CDR3 reads CASSSTGIDEQYF. DNA for the CDR3: TGTGCCAGCAGCTCCACAGGGATAGACGAGCAGTACTTC. The chain combines TRBV7-2 with TRBJ2-7; possible D gene TRBD1, 6 bases. Germline V gives CDR1 SGHTA, CDR2 FQGNSA. The germline V and J ends were trimmed by 4 bases and 5 bases, with 12 bases remaining between them. The CDR3 covers 13 residues. Based on the CDR3 plus reference TRBV7-2 and TRBJ2-7, the full variable domain is GAGVSQSPSNKVTEKGKDVELRCDPISGHTALYWYRQSLGQGLEFLIYFQGNSAPDKSGLPSDRFSAERTGGSVSTLTIQRTQQEDSAVYLCASSSTGIDEQYFGPGTRLTVT.

Note on this clonotype: One base away lies a much larger clone, so this may be a sequencing read error. The chain employs TRBV3-1 and TRBJ2-7; 13 bases align to TRBD2. The CDR3 runs to 14 residues. In germline, CDR1 is LGHDT, CDR2 YNNKEL (reference sequence). As DNA, the CDR3 is TGTGCCAGCAGCCAAGGGACTAGCGGGAGCGAGCTGTACTTC. This translates into CASSQGTSGSELYF.

The rearrangement links TRBV7-2 to TRBJ1-2; D gene uncertain. The germline V gene encodes CDR1 SGHTA and CDR2 FQGNSA. The CDR3 length is 14 residues. The germline V and J ends were trimmed by 5 bases and 4 bases, with 14 bases remaining between them. DNA for the CDR3: TGTGCCAGCAGCCCTTCGGACGGACTCTATGGCTACACCTTC. Translated, it gives CASSPSDGLYGYTF.

This clonotype was seen repeatedly, ten times or more. The chain uses TRBV7-8 and TRBJ1-1, with D possibly matching TRBD1 (5 bases). This CDR3 has 17 residues. Trimming shortened V by 0 bases and J by 4 bases, and 18 bases separated the two germline ends. Per germline, CDR1 SGHVS and CDR2 FQNEAQ. The CDR3 coding sequence is TGTGCCAGCAGCTTAGCTGTTGACGGGGCCCTGGGCACTGAAGCTTTCTTT. This encodes CASSLAVDGALGTEAFF.

The chain combines TRBV10-3 with TRBJ1-2; 9 nucleotides align to TRBD1. This CDR3 has 16 residues. Per the germline V gene, CDR1 is ENHRY and CDR2 is SYGVKD. The V and J ends lost 2 bases and 5 bases, in that order; junction bases with no gene match: 9. The CDR3 protein is CAISEPGTGIGYGYTF. DNA for the CDR3: TGTGCCATCAGTGAGCCCGGGACAGGGATCGGGTATGGCTACACCTTC.

This clonotype appeared many times. The chain recombines TRBV7-9 with TRBJ1-2; the match to TRBD1 covers 7 bases. The CDR3 extends over 15 amino acids. With V trimmed by 5 bases and J by 4 bases, 10 bases remained unmatched. Germline V gene data show CDR1 as SEHNR and CDR2 as FQNEAQ (reference sequence). As DNA, the CDR3 is TGTGCCAGCAGCCCGTCGGGTACAGGGGTCTATGGCTACACCTTC. This encodes CASSPSGTGVYGYTF.

This clonotype was picked up one time. A much larger clone is a single base away; this may be a read error. The V and J genes are TRBV2 and TRBJ2-2; unclear D gene. This CDR3 has 14 amino acids. Germline V CDR1 and CDR2: SNHLY, FYNNEI. Written as DNA, the CDR3 is TGTCCCAGCAGTGAGAGATCTTCTACCGGGGAGCTGTTTTTT. Its protein is CPSSERSSTGELFF.

This clonotype was counted many times. The chain combines TRBV11-2 with TRBJ2-5, with 7 bases identical to TRBD2. CDR1 is SGHAT, CDR2 FQNNGV, per germline. V was pared by 6 bases and J by 2 bases, with 12 bases of the junction left unmatched. CDR3 length: 16 amino acids. The CDR3 region has the DNA TGTGCCAGCAGTCGCGAATTGACTAGCCCTCAAGAGACCCAGTACTTC. Translation gives CASSRELTSPQETQYF.

This clonotype was seen ten or more times. CDR3 region: CAWKVEETQYF. As DNA, the CDR3 is TGTGCCTGGAAGGTGGAAGAGACCCAGTACTTC. V gene TRBV30 combines with J gene TRBJ2-5; no definite D call. The CDR3 is made up of 11 amino acids. Germline V gene sequence: CDR1 GTSNPN, CDR2 SVGIG (reference sequence). V lost 4 bases and J lost 3, with 6 bases in between. The full variable domain, in which reference TRBV30 and TRBJ2-5 provide the parts outside the CDR3, is SQTIHQWPATLVQPVGSPLSLECTVEGTSNPNLYWYRQAAGRGLQLLFYSVGIGQISSEVPQNLSASRPQDRQFILSSKKLLLSDSGFYLCAWKVEETQYFGPGTRLLVL.

V is TRBV20-1 and J is TRBJ2-6; D is undetermined. Germline V gene sequence: CDR1 DFQATT, CDR2 SNEGSKA (reference sequence). Deletions cut 3 bases from V and 2 bases from J, with 14 bases between. This CDR3 has 16 residues. As DNA, the CDR3 is TGCAGTGCTAGGTCCCTGGGGAAAACTGGGGCCAACGTCCTGACTTTC. Protein: CSARSLGKTGANVLTF.

The sample holds many counts of this clonotype. DNA of the CDR3: TGTGCCAGCAGTTTATCTTTAGGACTCTCGCTCAAGCAGTACTTC. Amino acid sequence: CASSLSLGLSLKQYF. This chain links TRBV27 with TRBJ2-7; D may be TRBD2 (5 bases). Germline assignment: CDR1 MNHEY and CDR2 SMNVEV (reference sequence). Trimming removed 0 bases from V and 8 bases from J, with 17 bases in between. The CDR3 spans 15 residues.

In this sample, this clonotype turned up a few times. The CDR3 coding sequence is TGTGCCAGCAGCCTTAGAAGGAGAGGAGAAGCCCAGTACTTC. This codes for CASSLRRRGEAQYF. The rearrangement links TRBV7-2 to TRBJ2-5; D uncertain. Trimming took off 5 bases at V and 9 bases at J, with 19 bases between the two ends. Per the germline V gene, CDR1 is SGHTA and CDR2 is FQGNSA. This CDR3 is built from 14 residues.

In its sample, this clonotype was seen many times. This chain links TRBV7-3 with TRBJ2-4; 9 nucleotides line up with TRBD2. The trim removed 8 bases at V and 8 bases at J, leaving 10 bases unmatched. The CDR3 has 14 amino acids. CDR1 and CDR2 (germline): SGHTA, FQGTGA. The CDR3 DNA follows: TGTGCCAGCCCCCGGGTAGCGGGAGTAGACATTCAGTACTTC. It codes for CASPRVAGVDIQYF.

At least ten counts were recorded for this clonotype. This chain joins TRBV28 and TRBJ1-5, with TRBD1 matching 10 bases. Germline trimming cut 6 bases from V and 6 bases from J; bases unmatched to any gene: 11. The CDR3 extends over 16 amino acids. Per germline, CDR1 MDHEN and CDR2 SYDVKM. CDR3 amino acids: CASRPPRQGASQPQHF. The CDR3, as DNA: TGTGCCAGCAGACCCCCCCGACAGGGGGCCTCTCAGCCCCAGCATTTT. The variable domain in full, with the rest retrieved from reference TRBV28 and TRBJ1-5, is DVKVTQSSRYLVKRTGEKVFLECVQDMDHENMFWYRQDPGLGLRLIYFSYDVKMKEKGDIPEGYSVSREKKERFSLILESASTNQTSMYLCASRPPRQGASQPQHFGDGTRLSIL.

The chain recombines TRBV12-3 or TRBV12-4 with TRBJ2-3; TRBD1 matches at 8 bases. Germline trimming cut 6 bases from V and 0 bases from J; bases unmatched to any gene: 8. There are 16 residues in the CDR3. The CDR3 region is CASSPQGAISTDTQYF. For the CDR3, the DNA is TGTGCCAGCAGCCCGCAGGGGGCGATAAGCACAGATACGCAGTATTTT.

The genes are TRBV12-3 or TRBV12-4 and TRBJ2-5; 8 bases line up with TRBD2. This CDR3 spans 16 amino acids. Losses at the gene ends were 5 bases for V and 5 bases for J; bases not matched to a gene: 13. DNA of the CDR3: TGTGCCAGCAGTCCCTGGGGCCGGGAGGGCCTCGAGACCCAGTACTTC. This sequence encodes CASSPWGREGLETQYF.

The chain carries TRBV10-3 and TRBJ1-4; D unclear. The germline V gene encodes CDR1 ENHRY and CDR2 SYGVKD. This CDR3 comprises 13 residues. V lost 3 bases and J lost 7, with 9 bases in between. CDR3 sequence: CAISEREGEKLFF. CDR3 sequence (DNA): TGTGCCATCAGTGAAAGGGAGGGTGAAAAACTGTTTTTT.

This clonotype was seen repeatedly, ten times or more. The chain carries TRBV12-3 or TRBV12-4 and TRBJ1-1, with D possibly TRBD1 on 6 matching bases. The CDR3 runs 13 residues. V was pared by 8 bases and J by 4 bases, with 14 bases between. The CDR3 loop reads CASSLGGFTEAFF. CDR3 nucleotides: TGTGCCAGCTCCCTAGGGGGTTTCACTGAAGCTTTCTTT.

Many counts were recorded for this clonotype. The chain is built from TRBV27 and TRBJ1-6, with D unclear. V was pared by 5 bases and J by 0 bases, with 5 bases between. The CDR3 runs to 14 residues. Germline V gene sequence: CDR1 MNHEY, CDR2 SMNVEV (reference sequence). The CDR3 region has the DNA TGTGCCAGCAGTCTACTCTCCTATAATTCACCCCTCCACTTT. This encodes CASSLLSYNSPLHF.

This clonotype was counted only a few times. The V call is TRBV7-9, the J call TRBJ1-2; 7 bases align to TRBD1. The CDR3 length is 14 residues. The V gene end was trimmed by 5 bases and the J gene end by 3 bases; junction bases not matched to a gene: 6. Germline CDR1 reads SEHNR; CDR2 reads FQNEAQ (reference sequence). The CDR3 here is CASSTGAWDYGYTF. CDR3 in DNA: TGTGCCAGCAGCACAGGGGCGTGGGACTATGGCTACACCTTC.

A remark on this clonotype: A much larger clone differs from this one at a single base, so this may be a read error. The rearrangement uses TRBV2 and TRBJ1-3; no clear D. Germline assignment: CDR1 SNHLY and CDR2 FYNNEI. The CDR3 length is 14 residues. CDR3: CASKEGSSGDTIYF. The CDR3 nucleotides read TGTGCCAGCAAGGAGGGTAGCTCTGGAGACACCATATATTTT. Together with reference TRBV2 and TRBJ1-3, the CDR3 gives the full variable domain: EPEVTQTPSHQVTQMGQEVILRCVPISNHLYFYWYRQILGQKVEFLVSFYNNEISEKSEIFDDQFSVERPDGSNFTLKIRSTKLEDSAMYFCASKEGSSGDTIYFGEGSWLTVV.